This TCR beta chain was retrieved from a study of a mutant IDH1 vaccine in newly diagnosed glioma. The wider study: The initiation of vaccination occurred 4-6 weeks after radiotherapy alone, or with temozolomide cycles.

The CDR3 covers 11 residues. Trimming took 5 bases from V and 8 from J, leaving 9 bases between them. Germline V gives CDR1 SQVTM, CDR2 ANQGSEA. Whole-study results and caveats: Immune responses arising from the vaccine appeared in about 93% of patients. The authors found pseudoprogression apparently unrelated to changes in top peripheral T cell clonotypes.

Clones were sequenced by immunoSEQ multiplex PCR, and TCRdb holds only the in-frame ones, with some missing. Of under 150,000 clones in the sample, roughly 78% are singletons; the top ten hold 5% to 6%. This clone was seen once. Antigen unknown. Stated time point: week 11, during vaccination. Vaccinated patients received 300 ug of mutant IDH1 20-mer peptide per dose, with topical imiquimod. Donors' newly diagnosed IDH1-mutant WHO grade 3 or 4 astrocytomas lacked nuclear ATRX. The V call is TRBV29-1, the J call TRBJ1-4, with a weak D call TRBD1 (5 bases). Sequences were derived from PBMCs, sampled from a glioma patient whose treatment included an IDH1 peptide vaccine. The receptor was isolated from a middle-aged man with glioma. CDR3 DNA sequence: TGCAGCGTTTGGGACGGCGAAAAACTGTTTTTT. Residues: CSVWDGEKLFF.